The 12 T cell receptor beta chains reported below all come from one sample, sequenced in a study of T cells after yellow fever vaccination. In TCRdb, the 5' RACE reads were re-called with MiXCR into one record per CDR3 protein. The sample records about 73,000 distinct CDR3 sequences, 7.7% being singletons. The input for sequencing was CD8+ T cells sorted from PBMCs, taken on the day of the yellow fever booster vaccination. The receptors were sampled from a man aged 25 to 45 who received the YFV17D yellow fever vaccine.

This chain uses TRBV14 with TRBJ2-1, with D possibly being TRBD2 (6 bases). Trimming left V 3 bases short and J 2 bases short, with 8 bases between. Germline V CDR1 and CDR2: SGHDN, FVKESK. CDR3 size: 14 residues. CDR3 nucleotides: TGTGCCAGCAGCCACGCGGGACCCTACAATGAGCAGTTCTTC. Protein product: CASSHAGPYNEQFF.

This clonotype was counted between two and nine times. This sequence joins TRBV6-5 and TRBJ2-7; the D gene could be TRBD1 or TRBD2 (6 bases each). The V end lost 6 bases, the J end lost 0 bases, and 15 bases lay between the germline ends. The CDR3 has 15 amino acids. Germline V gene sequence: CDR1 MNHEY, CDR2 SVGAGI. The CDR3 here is CASSRPRGASYEQYF. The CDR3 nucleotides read TGTGCCAGCAGCCGACCAAGGGGGGCCTCCTACGAGCAGTACTTC.

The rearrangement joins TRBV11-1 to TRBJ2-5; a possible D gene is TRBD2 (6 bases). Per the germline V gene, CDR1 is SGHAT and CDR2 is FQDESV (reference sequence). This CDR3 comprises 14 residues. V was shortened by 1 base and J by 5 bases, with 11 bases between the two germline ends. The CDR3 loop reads CASSLGLVLETQYF. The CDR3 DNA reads TGTGCCAGCAGCTTAGGACTAGTTTTGGAGACCCAGTACTTC. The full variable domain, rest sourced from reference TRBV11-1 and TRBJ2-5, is EAEVAQSPRYKITEKSQAVAFWCDPISGHATLYWYRQILGQGPELLVQFQDESVVDDSQLPKDRFSAERLKGVDSTLKIQPAELGDSAMYLCASSLGLVLETQYFGPGTRLLVL.

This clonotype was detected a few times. The CDR3 protein is CASSLFLQRAGSTDTQYF. Here the CDR3 DNA reads TGTGCCAGCAGTTTATTCCTCCAACGGGCGGGAAGCACAGATACGCAGTATTTT. The genes are TRBV28 and TRBJ2-3; weak D call: TRBD2 (6 bases). CDR1 is MDHEN, CDR2 SYDVKM, per germline. The CDR3 has 18 amino acids. Between the trimmed V and J ends, which lost 1 base and 0 bases, there was a span of 17 bases.

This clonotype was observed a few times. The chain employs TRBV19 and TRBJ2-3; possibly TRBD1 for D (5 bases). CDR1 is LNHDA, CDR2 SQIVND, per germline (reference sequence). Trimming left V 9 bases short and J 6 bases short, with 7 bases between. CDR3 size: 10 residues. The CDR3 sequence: CASQGDTQYF. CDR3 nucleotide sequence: TGTGCCAGCCAGGGTGATACGCAGTATTTT. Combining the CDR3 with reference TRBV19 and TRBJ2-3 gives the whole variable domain DGGITQSPKYLFRKEGQNVTLSCEQNLNHDAMYWYRQDPGQGLRLIYYSQIVNDFQKGDIAEGYSVSREKKESFPLTVTSAQKNPTAFYLCASQGDTQYFGPGTRLTVL.

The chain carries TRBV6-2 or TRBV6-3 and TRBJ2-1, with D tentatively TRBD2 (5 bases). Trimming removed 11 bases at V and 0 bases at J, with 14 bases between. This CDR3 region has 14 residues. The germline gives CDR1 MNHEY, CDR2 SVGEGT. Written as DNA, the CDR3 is TGTGCCGTCCAGGCTAGCAGCTCCTACAATGAGCAGTTCTTC. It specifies CAVQASSSYNEQFF.

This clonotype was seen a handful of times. This CDR3 reads CAWSPYSSSYEQYF. CDR3 DNA sequence: TGTGCCTGGAGCCCATACAGTAGCTCCTACGAGCAGTACTTC. The rearrangement uses TRBV30 and TRBJ2-7; D is uncertain. Trimming pared 3 bases from V and 0 bases from J, leaving 12 bases between. CDR1 GTSNPN and CDR2 SVGIG come from the germline V gene (reference sequence). CDR3 length equals 14 residues.

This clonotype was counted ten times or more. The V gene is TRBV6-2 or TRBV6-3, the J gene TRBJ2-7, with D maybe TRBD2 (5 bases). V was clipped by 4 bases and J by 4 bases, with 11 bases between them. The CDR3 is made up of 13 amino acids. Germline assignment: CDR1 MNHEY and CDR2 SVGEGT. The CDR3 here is CASSSGIPYEQYF. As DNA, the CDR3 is TGTGCCAGCAGTTCGGGAATACCTTACGAGCAGTACTTC.

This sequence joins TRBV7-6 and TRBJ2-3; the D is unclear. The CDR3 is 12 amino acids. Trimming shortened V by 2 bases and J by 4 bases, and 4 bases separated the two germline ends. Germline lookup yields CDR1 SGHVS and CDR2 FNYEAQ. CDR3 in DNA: TGTGCCAGCAGCTTATGGGCAGATACGCAGTATTTT. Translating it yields CASSLWADTQYF. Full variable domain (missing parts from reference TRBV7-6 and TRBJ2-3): GAGVSQSPRYKVTKRGQDVALRCDPISGHVSLYWYRQALGQGPEFLTYFNYEAQQDKSGLPNDRFSAERPEGSISTLTIQRTEQRDSAMYRCASSLWADTQYFGPGTRLTVL.

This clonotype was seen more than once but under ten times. DNA for the CDR3: TGCAGTGCTAGAGATTTGGGGGGGGCTGAAGCTTTCTTT. Protein: CSARDLGGAEAFF. V and J are TRBV20-1 and TRBJ1-1; TRBD1 might be the D (5 bases). The CDR3 is 13 amino acids. Trimming removed 0 bases at V and 6 bases at J, with 11 bases between. Germline lookup yields CDR1 DFQATT and CDR2 SNEGSKA (reference sequence).

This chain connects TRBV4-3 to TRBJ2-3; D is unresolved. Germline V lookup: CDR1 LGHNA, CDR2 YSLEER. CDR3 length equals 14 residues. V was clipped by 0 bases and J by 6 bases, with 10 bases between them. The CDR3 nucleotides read TGCGCCAGCAGCCAAGAGGAGTCCGCGGATACGCAGTATTTT. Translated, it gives CASSQEESADTQYF.

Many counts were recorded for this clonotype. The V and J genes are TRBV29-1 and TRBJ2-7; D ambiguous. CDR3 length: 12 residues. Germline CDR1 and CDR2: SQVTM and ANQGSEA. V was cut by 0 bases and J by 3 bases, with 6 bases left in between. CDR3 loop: CSVEENDYEQYF. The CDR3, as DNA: TGCAGCGTTGAAGAAAACGACTACGAGCAGTACTTC.